One and the same sample provided the 2 T cell receptor beta chains below, sequenced in a study of cytomegalovirus exposure and HLA in healthy donors. Use of 60 Vbeta and 13 Jbeta primers characterized the PCR. TCRdb's table, derived via immunoSEQ multiplex PCR, lists solely in-frame clones and lacks some. Among tens of thousands of clones listed, approximately 81% were seen once. Sequenced sample: PBMCs. All receptors derive from a woman in her 50s in good health and CMV-seropositive.

The V gene is TRBV27, the J gene TRBJ2-2; TRBD1 matches 11 bases. Germline CDR1 reads MNHEY; CDR2 reads SMNVEV (reference sequence). V lost 5 bases and J lost 5; bases outside the gene matches: 4. CDR3 length equals 15 residues. CDR3 sequence: CASSGWDRGTGELFF. The CDR3 DNA is TGTGCCAGCAGTGGCTGGGACAGGGGGACCGGGGAGCTGTTTTTT.

This clone was picked up one time. J is TRBJ2-6 and V is TRBV30; 7 bases are a match to TRBD2. V lost 5 bases, J lost 0 bases, and 7 bases stayed unmatched. Germline-derived CDR1 and CDR2 are GTSNPN and SVGIG (reference sequence). The CDR3 is made up of 16 amino acids. As DNA, the CDR3 is TGTGCCTGGTATAGCGGGCCTCTCTCTGGGGCCAACGTCCTGACTTTC. Translation: CAWYSGPLSGANVLTF.